Included here is one T cell receptor beta chain sequence, with context. Its specificity is not known. This entry comes from a study of ipilimumab plus nivolumab after autologous stem cell transplantation. About the study: Patients received a median of roughly five ipilimumab and 8 or 9 nivolumab doses. Study-level points and caveats: TCR repertoire, Treg phenotype and gut microbiota reportedly support more study of this approach.

CDR3 length equals 15 residues. The V segment lost 5 bases and the J segment 3 bases; nucleotides outside the gene matches: 9. Germline values: CDR1 SGHAT, CDR2 FQNNGV. Data came from immunoSEQ multiplex PCR; TCRdb stores just in-frame clones and leaves some out. This table has fewer than 25,000 clones, 81% appearing once. Starting 14 to 28 days after autologous transplant, ipilimumab 1 mg/kg was given. Through week 26, nivolumab 3 mg/kg IV was given weeks 1, 4, 7, 10, then biweekly. The clonotype was recovered from a male donor with diffuse large B-cell lymphoma. Material: PBMCs, obtained in a trial of ipilimumab plus nivolumab as post-transplant consolidation. The chain combines TRBV11-2 with TRBJ1-1; 7 bases line up with TRBD1. The CDR3 sequence is CASSNIRTGHTEAFF. CDR3 coding DNA: TGTGCCAGCAGCAACATCCGGACAGGACACACTGAAGCTTTCTTT.